This is a list of T cell receptor beta chains from one sample in a study of cytomegalovirus exposure and HLA in healthy donors. Only in-frame clones appear in the TCRdb table, and some are missing; sequencing was by immunoSEQ multiplex PCR. This sample has about 230,000 clones, with 80% to 90% found just once. What was sequenced was PBMCs. The receptors were gathered from a young woman in good health and CMV-seronegative. CDR3s include the opening cysteine and the closing phenylalanine or tryptophan. Clone size appears in some rows only: once, few, many, or a class for an expanded clone.

>TRBV28|NA
CASSFSDRTYEQYF
>TRBV9|NA
CASSDRGSYNSPLHF
>TRBV6-4|NA
CASSESGGRNTGELFF
>TRBV30|NA
CAWSAGTAGLSEQFF
>TRBV5-1|NA
CASSRRTSGSNEQYF
>TRBV11-3|NA
CASSLTSGINNEQFF
>TRBV11-2|NA
CASSLAQGVYNEQFF
>TRBV30|NA
CAWSVLGQGETEAFF
>TRBV4-1|NA
CASSQPISSGVTYEQYF
>TRBV5-4|once
CASSLGIELAYEQYF
>TRBV9|NA
CASSVDLGELFF
>TRBV6-1|NA
CAGGVYGANEKLFF
>TRBV10-2|NA
CASSFEVRSNSYNEQFF
>TRBV4-1|NA
CASSRPGQGAVTGELFF
>TRBV13|NA
CASSLLRGAGEKLFF
>TRBV9|NA
CASSPRDRANEKLFF
>TRBV7-6|NA
CASSLVATGEQYF
>TRBV2|NA
CASSIYTEAFF
>TRBV15|NA
CATSRGRGLATGELFF
>TRBV28|NA
CASSGTGGQTGELFF
>TRBV18|NA
CASSPGPGGRANTQYF
>TRBV4-1|NA
CASSPPGRGRHEKLFF
>TRBV2|NA
CASSEERGRYEQYF
>TRBV18|NA
CASSPSGTKFNGYTF
>TRBV5-5|NA
CASSLDPPDEKLFF
>TRBV4-2|few
CASSHGLEQFF
>TRBV5-8|NA
CASSLGQGFGETQYF
>TRBV7-9|once
CASSLSARTVDYGYTF
>TRBV7-9|NA
CASSDLTRRGDQETQYF
>TRBV2|NA
CASSYHGNTEAFF
>TRBV4-1|NA
CASSQDVTATSGNTIYF
>TRBV7-2|once
CASSYSYYQETQYF
>TRBV13|NA
CASSLATSGKTDTQYF
>TRBV30|NA
CAWRPWTGKRMFF
>TRBV28|NA
CASLDNNQPQHF
>TRBV28|once
CASSPLHGEQYF
>TRBV6-6|NA
CASIPTVSNQPQHF
>TRBV19|few
CASSISHGLGMKTQYF
>TRBV5-4|NA
CASSLGGGAKHRTDTQYF
>TRBV14|NA
CASSQDRPLAGRYEQYF
>TRBV19|NA
CASSVRSGGGDTQYF
>TRBV4-3|once
CASSRGLADSLKQYF
>TRBV19|NA
CASSLTTGLGYGYTF
>TRBV7-2|NA
CASSSGSGGAWRDTQYF
>TRBV9|NA
CASSPPLRSYGYTF
>TRBV5-1|NA
CASSLPTVGTGTQYF
>TRBV5-1|NA
CASSLSGQGNTGELFF
>TRBV5-4|NA
CASSLDLEADTQYF
>TRBV10-1|once
CASSPTVDTEAFF
>TRBV7-3|NA
CASSPTQGARNTDTQYF